This paragraph reports one TCR beta chain. Its cognate antigen is unknown. Sequenced by immunoSEQ multiplex PCR; TCRdb stores in-frame clones only, minus some. Of 35,000 to 55,000 clones in the sample, around four fifths were seen once. The V and J ends lost 0 bases and 4 bases respectively, with 9 bases between them. Looked up from germline, CDR1 is SGHRS and CDR2 is YFSETQ. The CDR3 is 14 residues long. The data belong to a study of T cell responses to AZD1222 COVID-19 vaccine. Study-wide results and caveats: Across the whole spike, CD4 TCRs peaked at regions 160-218 and 743-854. Two doses of AZD1222 preceded a rise in Spike-specific TCR breadth and depth. White British ancestry dominated among donors, who included more females, and clonal diversity was possibly underestimated.

The material was peripheral blood, obtained 28 days after the second dose of the MenACWY control vaccine. V is TRBV5-1 and J is TRBJ2-3, with a weak D call TRBD2 (6 bases). The clonotype was recovered from an adult who received the MenACWY meningococcal vaccine as a control. CDR3: CASSLAGEPDTQYF. The DNA for the CDR3 is TGCGCCAGCAGCTTGGCGGGAGAGCCAGATACGCAGTATTTT.